This T cell receptor beta chain came from a study of cytomegalovirus exposure and HLA in healthy donors. This CDR3 has 13 amino acids. Germline V gene data show CDR1 as SEHNR and CDR2 as FQNEAQ (reference sequence). Trimming removed 5 bases from V and 3 bases from J, with 10 bases in between. Primers included in the PCR were 60 Vbeta and 13 Jbeta primers. Libraries were prepared by immunoSEQ multiplex PCR; TCRdb keeps only in-frame clonotypes and omits some of them. The sample records about 130,000 clones, around 74% being singletons. This TCR was sampled from a male donor in good health and CMV-seronegative. The V and J genes are TRBV7-9 and TRBJ1-2, with D unclear. Input material: PBMCs. CDR3 amino acids: CASSTSGDYGYTF. The DNA for the CDR3 is TGTGCCAGCAGCACTAGCGGGGACTATGGCTACACCTTC.